The TCR beta chain under discussion was sequenced for a study of blood T cell repertoires in COVID-19. The CDR3 is made up of 14 amino acids. Trimming removed 4 bases from V and 2 bases from J, with 13 bases in between. Per germline, CDR1 SQVTM and CDR2 ANQGSEA. Method: immunoSEQ multiplex PCR; TCRdb's copy keeps in-frame clones and lacks some. The sample shows a few hundred thousand clones, more than 80% of them seen only once. The clonotype comes from a woman aged 25-40 years with COVID-19, enrolled during active disease. This chain uses TRBV29-1 with TRBJ2-3, with a tentative D call TRBD2 (6 bases). The sequenced sample was peripheral blood. In DNA form, the CDR3 reads TGCAGCGTTGCCCGCGGGACTTCCACAGATACGCAGTATTTT. Translated: CSVARGTSTDTQYF.